This T cell receptor beta chain emerged from a study of shared clonotypes between healthy human individuals. CDR3 length: 14 amino acids. Germline V gene data show CDR1 as MNHEY and CDR2 as SMNVEV (reference sequence). V was cut by 5 bases and J by 9 bases, with 17 bases left in between. Here immunoSEQ multiplex PCR was the method, and the copy in TCRdb shows in-frame clones only, minus some. Of about 700,000 clones detected, roughly nine tenths appear once; the ten largest clones hold approximately 24%. Naive CD8 cells comprised CD45RO-negative, CCR7-positively selected cells, excluding terminally differentiated effector memory CD45RA+ cells.

This receptor was identified in a man aged 25-45 years in good health. Source material: naive CD8+ T cells sorted from blood. J is TRBJ1-5 and V is TRBV27; a possible D gene is TRBD1 (5 bases). Here the CDR3 DNA reads TGTGCCAGCAGTCTAGTCGGGGCAGGGCGGCCCCAGCATTTT. It specifies CASSLVGAGRPQHF.